This passage covers 30 T cell receptor beta chains from one sample sequenced in a study of control samples from healthy donors and cancer patients. Generated by immunoSEQ multiplex PCR, the TCRdb table keeps only in-frame clones and is missing some. The table shows under 450,000 clones, with around 90% occurring only once. Sample: PBMCs. These receptors came from a man aged 40-49 years with head and neck cancer.

The rearrangement uses TRBV28 and TRBJ2-3, with TRBD2 matching over 14 bases. The V gene end was trimmed by 6 bases and the J gene end by 1 base; junction bases not matched to a gene: 3. The CDR3 extends over 16 amino acids. CDR1 is MDHEN, CDR2 SYDVKM, per germline. CDR3 sequence reads: CASRTSGRAGTDTQYF. In DNA form, the CDR3 reads TGTGCCAGCAGGACTAGCGGGAGGGCCGGCACAGATACGCAGTATTTT.

This rearrangement joins TRBV29-1 to TRBJ2-1; 7 positions agree with TRBD1. Germline lookup yields CDR1 SQVTM and CDR2 ANQGSEA. There are 13 residues in the CDR3. With V trimmed by 5 bases and J by 14 bases, 15 bases remained unmatched. The CDR3 coding sequence is TGCAGCGTTACCGGCGGGTATAAAGGGGGCGAGTTCTTC. This gives the protein CSVTGGYKGGEFF.

This chain joins TRBV12-5 and TRBJ2-7, with D possibly being TRBD1 (6 bases). Germline lookup yields CDR1 LGHNT and CDR2 FRNRAP. V was clipped by 4 bases and J by 0 bases, with 10 bases between them. The CDR3 is 14 amino acids. In nucleotides, the CDR3 is TGTGCTAGTGGTTCCGGACAGTTCTCCTACGAGCAGTACTTC. This sequence encodes CASGSGQFSYEQYF.

The CDR3 is CASSAGQGGETQYF. The CDR3 DNA follows: TGTGCCAGCAGCGCCGGACAGGGTGGAGAGACCCAGTACTTC. The rearrangement uses TRBV3-1 (or the pseudogene TRBV3-2) and TRBJ2-5; TRBD1 aligns across 8 bases. The J segment lost 4 bases and the V segment lost 5 bases, leaving 6 bases of the junction unmatched. The CDR3 spans 14 residues. The germline V gene encodes CDR1 LGHDT and CDR2 YNNKEL (reference sequence).

The gene calls are TRBV7-9 and TRBJ1-2; TRBD1 matches at 8 bases. This CDR3 spans 19 amino acids. V shed 5 bases, J shed 4 bases, and the junction held 21 bases outside the gene matches. CDR1 is SEHNR and CDR2 is FQNEAQ in the germline V gene (reference sequence). The CDR3 reads CASSPTSGTGYRSGYGYTF. CDR3 nucleotides: TGTGCCAGCAGCCCCACATCCGGGACAGGATATCGGAGTGGCTATGGCTACACCTTC.

The rearrangement links TRBV7-9 to TRBJ2-1, with 12 bases matching TRBD2. Germline CDR1 is SEHNR and CDR2 is FQNEAQ (reference sequence). The V gene end was trimmed by 4 bases and the J gene end by 5 bases; junction bases not matched to a gene: 6. The CDR3 has 16 residues. The CDR3 is CASSSWTSGDDNEQFF. The DNA for the CDR3 is TGTGCCAGCAGCTCTTGGACTAGCGGGGATGACAATGAGCAGTTCTTC.

The chain carries TRBV27 and TRBJ1-4; unclear D gene. The CDR3 spans 15 residues. Germline V gene lookup returns CDR1 MNHEY and CDR2 SMNVEV (reference sequence). With 5 bases removed from V and 8 bases from J, the gap between germline ends came to 18 bases. This CDR3 reads CASSANVVVKEKLFF. The DNA for the CDR3 is TGTGCCAGCAGTGCCAATGTCGTGGTGAAGGAAAAACTGTTTTTT.

The rearrangement links TRBV7-6 to TRBJ1-2; the D gene is possibly TRBD1 (5 bases). Trimming took 5 bases from V and 4 from J, leaving 14 bases between them. The germline V gene has CDR1 SGHVS and CDR2 FNYEAQ. The CDR3 runs to 14 residues. The CDR3 DNA follows: TGTGCCAGCAGCCCATCACTGGGGGGCTATGGCTACACCTTC. The encoded protein is CASSPSLGGYGYTF. Combining the CDR3 with reference TRBV7-6 and TRBJ1-2 gives the whole variable domain GAGVSQSPRYKVTKRGQDVALRCDPISGHVSLYWYRQALGQGPEFLTYFNYEAQQDKSGLPNDRFSAERPEGSISTLTIQRTEQRDSAMYRCASSPSLGGYGYTFGSGTRLTVV.

J is TRBJ2-7 and V is TRBV16; 7 bases match TRBD1. With V trimmed by 10 bases and J by 2 bases, 8 bases remained unmatched. This CDR3 has 13 residues. Germline V gene lookup returns CDR1 KGHSY and CDR2 FQNENV. The CDR3 region is CATSLGTAYEQYF. The CDR3 DNA reads as TGTGCCACCTCATTAGGGACAGCCTACGAGCAGTACTTC.

The CDR3 protein is CASRLQTSGIGEQYF. The CDR3 DNA sequence: TGCGCCAGCAGACTCCAGACTAGCGGGATCGGCGAGCAGTACTTC. This chain connects TRBV5-1 to TRBJ2-7; TRBD2 matches 11 bases. Germline V lookup: CDR1 SGHRS, CDR2 YFSETQ. J gave up 6 bases and V 5 bases, and 10 bases lay outside the gene matches. This CDR3 is built from 15 residues.

The chain employs TRBV6-6 and TRBJ2-3; perhaps TRBD2 as D (5 bases). The CDR3 has 12 amino acids. V dropped 5 bases and J dropped 6 bases, with 9 bases sitting between them. In germline, CDR1 is MNHNY, CDR2 SVGAGI (reference sequence). The CDR3 coding sequence is TGTGCCAGCAGTCCGAGCGGTGATACGCAGTATTTT. Its translation: CASSPSGDTQYF.

CDR3 sequence (DNA): TGTGCCAGCAGCCCATCGGGACTAGCGGGAGAAGGTGAGCAGTTCTTC. Translated: CASSPSGLAGEGEQFF. The gene calls are TRBV3-1 (or the pseudogene TRBV3-2) and TRBJ2-1, with 14 bases aligning to TRBD2. CDR3 length: 16 residues. In germline, CDR1 is LGHDT, CDR2 YNNKEL (reference sequence). Losses at the gene ends were 4 bases for V and 9 bases for J; bases not matched to a gene: 8.

This clone has just one count. The chain uses TRBV10-1 and TRBJ1-1; 8 nucleotides align to TRBD1. CDR1 and CDR2 (germline): WNHNN, SYGVQD (reference sequence). V was pared by 0 bases and J by 4 bases, with 1 base of the junction left unmatched. There are 14 residues in the CDR3. The CDR3 DNA reads TGCGCCAGCAGTGAGTCTGACAGGGGCACTGAAGCTTTCTTT. Translating it yields CASSESDRGTEAFF.

The rearrangement joins TRBV5-1 to TRBJ2-3; maybe TRBD2 (5 bases). The V and J ends lost 2 bases and 2 bases respectively, with 12 bases between them. Germline-derived CDR1 and CDR2 are SGHRS and YFSETQ. This CDR3 is built from 15 residues. CDR3 region: CASSLGSWVTDTQYF. In nucleotides, the CDR3 is TGCGCCAGCAGCTTAGGGAGTTGGGTCACAGATACGCAGTATTTT.

The chain carries TRBV9 and TRBJ2-5; D may be TRBD1 or TRBD2 (6 bases each). V lost 4 bases, J lost 5 bases, and 18 bases lay in between. Germline V gene sequence: CDR1 SGDLS, CDR2 YYNGEE. This CDR3 has 15 amino acids. CDR3 residues: CASSPPGALRETQYF. In DNA, the CDR3 is TGTGCCAGCAGCCCCCCGGGGGCCCTCCGGGAGACCCAGTACTTC.

This chain uses TRBV7-6 with TRBJ2-7; the D gene is possibly TRBD1 (5 bases). CDR1 is SGHVS, CDR2 FNYEAQ, per germline. V was clipped by 0 bases and J by 0 bases, with 9 bases between them. The CDR3 runs 15 residues. The CDR3 here is CASSLAPGSSYEQYF. The CDR3 DNA reads as TGTGCCAGCAGCTTAGCGCCAGGGTCCTCCTACGAGCAGTACTTC. Supplemented by reference TRBV7-6 and TRBJ2-7, the full variable domain reads GAGVSQSPRYKVTKRGQDVALRCDPISGHVSLYWYRQALGQGPEFLTYFNYEAQQDKSGLPNDRFSAERPEGSISTLTIQRTEQRDSAMYRCASSLAPGSSYEQYFGPGTRLTVT.

The V call is TRBV2, the J call TRBJ1-2; D gene ambiguous. Trimming shortened V by 1 base and J by 5 bases, and 11 bases separated the two germline ends. Looked up from germline, CDR1 is SNHLY and CDR2 is FYNNEI. The CDR3 has 14 amino acids. The DNA for the CDR3 is TGTGCCAGCAGTGAAGGGGAGGGTCTGTATGGCTACACCTTC. Its translation is CASSEGEGLYGYTF.

J is TRBJ2-7 and V is TRBV6-2 or TRBV6-3; 9 nucleotides line up with TRBD1. This CDR3 has 12 residues. Germline V CDR1 and CDR2: MNHEY, SVGEGT. The V and J ends lost 6 bases and 11 bases, in that order; junction bases with no gene match: 8. The CDR3 sequence is CASSLQGTGKYF. Written as DNA, the CDR3 is TGTGCCAGCAGCCTACAAGGGACAGGGAAGTACTTC.

The V and J genes are TRBV27 and TRBJ2-7; D perhaps matches TRBD2 (5 bases). V was cut by 5 bases and J by 0 bases, with 14 bases left in between. Germline-derived CDR1 and CDR2 are MNHEY and SMNVEV (reference sequence). The CDR3 has 15 residues. The CDR3 reads CASSPEGLSSYEQYF. The DNA for the CDR3 is TGTGCCAGCAGTCCCGAAGGACTTAGCTCCTACGAGCAGTACTTC.

Only a few counts were recorded for this clone. The genes are TRBV10-3 and TRBJ2-6; a weak D match, TRBD1 (5 bases). The CDR3 runs to 16 residues. V lost 7 bases and J lost 0, with 13 bases in between. Germline CDR1 reads ENHRY; CDR2 reads SYGVKD. The CDR3 reads CAIKAGSSSGANVLTF. Here the CDR3 DNA reads TGTGCCATCAAAGCAGGGTCGAGCTCTGGGGCCAACGTCCTGACTTTC.

The chain has TRBV5-6 and TRBJ2-2; possible D gene TRBD1, 5 bases. V was cut by 0 bases and J by 15 bases, with 12 bases left in between. Germline CDR1 and CDR2: SGHDT and YYEEEE. There are 12 residues in the CDR3. The CDR3 region has the DNA TGTGCCAGCAGCTTGGAGGCCAGGGTGATGTTTTTT. It translates to CASSLEARVMFF.

The chain is built from TRBV7-2 and TRBJ2-7; TRBD1 might be the D (6 bases). CDR3 length: 12 amino acids. Germline V gene lookup returns CDR1 SGHTA and CDR2 FQGNSA. The V end lost 8 bases, the J end lost 0 bases, and 8 bases lay between the germline ends. The CDR3 DNA follows: TGTGCCAGCTCGGACAGCTCCTACGAGCAGTACTTC. Its protein product is CASSDSSYEQYF. Full variable domain (remainder filled in from reference TRBV7-2 and TRBJ2-7): GAGVSQSPSNKVTEKGKDVELRCDPISGHTALYWYRQSLGQGLEFLIYFQGNSAPDKSGLPSDRFSAERTGGSVSTLTIQRTQQEDSAVYLCASSDSSYEQYFGPGTRLTVT.

This clone was seen a single time. The CDR3 coding sequence is TGTGCCAGCTCACCACTAGGACAGGCGAACACTGAAGCTTTCTTT. Encoded protein: CASSPLGQANTEAFF. V gene TRBV18 combines with J gene TRBJ1-1; 7 bases align to TRBD1. The J segment lost 1 base and the V segment lost 1 base, leaving 3 bases of the junction unmatched. The germline V gene encodes CDR1 KGHSH and CDR2 LQKENI. The CDR3 sequence is 15 residues long.

Of note for this clone: One end of the junction does not line up with germline, which may come from a read error. V usage is TRBV6-2 or TRBV6-3 and J usage is TRBJ2-1; maybe TRBD2 (5 bases). Germline V gene sequence: CDR1 MNHEY, CDR2 SVGEGT. The CDR3 sequence is 12 residues long. Here the CDR3 reads CASSNSPGFEFF. The DNA of the CDR3 is TGTGCCAGCAGTAACTCACCGGGGTTCGAGTTCTTC.

On this clone: Other nucleotide sequences in the sample specify the same CDR3. The chain joins TRBV7-2 to TRBJ1-5; TRBD1 matches at 7 bases. Germline V gene sequence: CDR1 SGHTA, CDR2 FQGNSA. The trim removed 3 bases at V and 0 bases at J, leaving 2 bases unmatched. This CDR3 has 15 residues. Here the CDR3 reads CASSLGDSSNQPQHF. In DNA, the CDR3 is TGTGCCAGCAGCTTGGGGGACAGTAGCAATCAGCCCCAGCATTTT.

The rearrangement links TRBV10-1 to TRBJ2-7; D is ambiguous. The CDR3 is 14 amino acids. V was clipped by 0 bases and J by 6 bases, with 12 bases between them. Germline CDR1 and CDR2: WNHNN and SYGVQD (reference sequence). The CDR3 sequence is CASSESPSTSEQYF. CDR3 nucleotide sequence: TGCGCCAGCAGTGAGTCACCCAGTACCAGCGAGCAGTACTTC.

The chain carries TRBV7-2 and TRBJ2-1, with D possibly called TRBD1 or TRBD2 (7 bases each). Trimming took off 2 bases at V and 4 bases at J, with 12 bases between the two ends. Looked up from germline, CDR1 is SGHTA and CDR2 is FQGNSA. This CDR3 comprises 15 residues. Here the CDR3 DNA reads TGTGCCAGCAGCTTATCAGGGGGGGTTTACAATGAGCAGTTCTTC. Protein product: CASSLSGGVYNEQFF.

The chain carries TRBV7-9 and TRBJ2-5, with D possibly being TRBD2 (6 bases). The germline V and J ends were trimmed by 6 bases and 5 bases, with 16 bases remaining between them. The CDR3 is made up of 14 amino acids. Germline CDR1 SEHNR, CDR2 FQNEAQ (reference sequence). The CDR3 DNA reads TGTGCCAGCAGTTTTGCCGGGAGCGGGGAGACCCAGTACTTC. Amino acid sequence: CASSFAGSGETQYF.

The rearrangement uses TRBV7-9 and TRBJ1-1; D is ambiguous. The CDR3 totals 13 residues. V was cut by 1 base and J by 5 bases, with 8 bases left in between. The germline V gene has CDR1 SEHNR and CDR2 FQNEAQ (reference sequence). The CDR3, as DNA: TGTGCCAGCAGCTTAGTGTCGGGGACTGAAGCTTTCTTT. Protein sequence: CASSLVSGTEAFF.

This clone appeared a single time. The chain uses TRBV6-2 or TRBV6-3 and TRBJ1-2; TRBD1 is a possible D gene (6 bases). V was shortened by 0 bases and J by 1 base, with 9 bases between the two germline ends. This CDR3 is 15 amino acids long. Germline V gene sequence: CDR1 MNHEY, CDR2 SVGEGT. This chain's CDR3 is CASSYSRGNNYGYTF. The CDR3 DNA sequence: TGTGCCAGCAGTTACTCCAGGGGAAATAACTATGGCTACACCTTC.